These 24 T cell receptor beta chains came from one sample sequenced in a study of T cell clusters in autoimmune cytopenias. Multiplex touch-down PCR amplified TRB using TRB-A and TRB-B pools in one tube. TCRdb derives one entry per CDR3 protein from the multiplex PCR reads, leaving out DNA. The sample totals thousands of distinct CDR3 sequences. TRB was amplified from roughly 250 ng of peripheral blood genomic DNA per sample. The data also belong to a second study, concerning T cell repertoires in aging, cancer and after chemotherapy.

What was sequenced was peripheral blood. Receptors originate from a human donor with an autoimmune cytopenia or autoimmune hepatitis (not recorded which).

The chain links TRBV6-6 to TRBJ1-5; as DNA is missing, the TRBD1 call by TCRdb cannot be tested. Germline CDR1 reads MNHNY; CDR2 reads SVGAGI (reference sequence). The CDR3 loop spans 16 amino acids. The CDR3 loop reads CASTTRTVNSNQPQHF.

The chain carries TRBV14 and TRBJ1-1; TCRdb calls TRBD1, which cannot be checked without DNA. CDR1 and CDR2 (germline): SGHDN, FVKESK. This CDR3 has 15 amino acids. The CDR3 spells CASSQGGKGSAEAFF.

By frequency, this clonotype is medium-sized. The V call is TRBV7-9, the J call TRBJ2-3. This CDR3 has 15 residues. Germline loops: CDR1 SEHNR, CDR2 FQNEAQ (reference sequence). CDR3: CASSAVGQRTDTQYF.

Measured by frequency, this clonotype is medium-sized (0.01 to 0.1%). V usage is TRBV27 and J usage is TRBJ2-1; TCRdb calls TRBD1, which cannot be checked without DNA. CDR3 length equals 16 residues. Germline V gene data show CDR1 as MNHEY and CDR2 as SMNVEV (reference sequence). The CDR3 sequence is CASSPLGTLKRDEQFF.

The chain carries TRBV27 and TRBJ2-1; TCRdb's D call, TRBD2, is unchecked because there is no DNA. The CDR3 is 19 residues long. CDR1 is MNHEY and CDR2 is SMNVEV in the germline V gene (reference sequence). The CDR3 loop reads CASSNTGTSGIGSYNEQFF.

This CDR3 reads CASSFVDGLGTEAFF. The chain joins TRBV13 to TRBJ1-1. In germline, CDR1 is PRHDT, CDR2 FYEKMQ (reference sequence). This CDR3 has 15 residues.

This clonotype shows up as medium-sized by frequency. The V gene is TRBV6-5, the J gene TRBJ2-2. This CDR3 contains 15 residues. Germline assignment: CDR1 MNHEY and CDR2 SVGAGI. This chain's CDR3 is CASSYTDTNTGELFF.

CDR3 residues: CAWSWTGSGNTIYF. The rearrangement joins TRBV30 to TRBJ1-3. Germline loops: CDR1 GTSNPN, CDR2 SVGIG (reference sequence). CDR3 length: 14 amino acids.

The V and J genes are TRBV14 and TRBJ2-5; TCRdb calls TRBD1, which cannot be checked without DNA. The CDR3 has 15 residues. Germline CDR1 reads SGHDN; CDR2 reads FVKESK. The CDR3 loop reads CASSQDWGVLETQYF.

Considering frequency, this clonotype is medium-sized. V usage is TRBV19 and J usage is TRBJ2-5. Per the germline V gene, CDR1 is LNHDA and CDR2 is SQIVND (reference sequence). The CDR3 has 14 residues. This CDR3 is CASRDAGGIETQYF.

V is TRBV5-4 and J is TRBJ2-7; TCRdb selects TRBD2, and the lack of DNA leaves this call unchecked. The CDR3 is made up of 16 amino acids. CDR1 and CDR2 from the germline V gene are SGHNT and YYREEE (reference sequence). The CDR3 spells CASSARTSGSSYEQYF.

According to its frequency, this clonotype is medium-sized. The chain employs TRBV29-1 and TRBJ1-1. This CDR3 contains 14 residues. Germline assignment: CDR1 SQVTM and CDR2 ANQGSEA. CDR3 residues: CSVEEGRKNTEAFF.

Its frequency marks this clonotype as large. The J gene is TRBJ2-5, the V gene TRBV29-1; without DNA, the TCRdb call of TRBD1 cannot be checked. CDR1 is SQVTM, CDR2 ANQGSEA, per germline. This CDR3 contains 12 residues. CDR3 in amino acids: CSGGRKEETQYF.

This clonotype is called large based on its frequency. V is TRBV29-1 and J is TRBJ2-1; as DNA is missing, the TRBD2 call by TCRdb cannot be tested. Germline CDR1 reads SQVTM; CDR2 reads ANQGSEA. This CDR3 has 13 residues. The CDR3: CSARLASYNEQFF.

This clonotype is classed as medium-sized by frequency. The J gene is TRBJ1-3, the V gene TRBV29-1. Germline assignment: CDR1 SQVTM and CDR2 ANQGSEA. The CDR3 runs 12 residues. CDR3 region: CSVDRGGNTIYF.

The chain couples TRBV5-1 to TRBJ2-3; TCRdb gives TRBD1 as the D gene, but with no DNA this cannot be confirmed. This CDR3 has 15 amino acids. Per the germline V gene, CDR1 is SGHRS and CDR2 is YFSETQ. CDR3 residues: CASRPGTGGADTQYF.

This sequence joins TRBV5-4 and TRBJ1-2; checking the TCRdb D call of TRBD1 is not possible without DNA. The CDR3 is made up of 15 amino acids. Germline CDR1 is SGHNT and CDR2 is YYREEE (reference sequence). The CDR3 loop reads CASSPGRQGNYGYTF.

The chain is built from TRBV5-1 and TRBJ2-5; TCRdb names TRBD2, which stays unverified in the absence of DNA. This CDR3 contains 14 residues. In germline, CDR1 is SGHRS, CDR2 YFSETQ. CDR3 sequence reads: CASSLEPGLGAQYF.

This chain connects TRBV9 to TRBJ2-1. CDR3 length: 14 residues. The germline V gene encodes CDR1 SGDLS and CDR2 YYNGEE. This chain's CDR3 is CASGTEDSYNEQFF.

The chain couples TRBV10-3 to TRBJ2-2; TCRdb names TRBD1, which stays unverified in the absence of DNA. The CDR3 has 17 residues. In germline, CDR1 is ENHRY, CDR2 SYGVKD. CDR3 sequence reads: CAIRASEGAANTGELFF.

This clonotype registers medium-sized (0.01 to 0.1%) by frequency. This chain links TRBV5-6 with TRBJ2-7; TCRdb selects TRBD1, and the lack of DNA leaves this call unchecked. Germline V gene sequence: CDR1 SGHDT, CDR2 YYEEEE. This CDR3 comprises 16 residues. CDR3 protein: CASSPTRTGPYYEQYF.

This sequence joins TRBV30 and TRBJ2-7; the D gene TCRdb calls, TRBD2, cannot be checked with no DNA. CDR1 is GTSNPN, CDR2 SVGIG, per germline (reference sequence). The CDR3 loop spans 15 amino acids. The CDR3: CAWSVRGGSWVGQYF.

By frequency, this clonotype registers medium-sized (0.01 to 0.1%). The chain combines TRBV19 with TRBJ2-7. The CDR3 is 13 residues long. The V gene's germline CDR1 is LNHDA and CDR2 SQIVND (reference sequence). The CDR3 reads CATSSGDLYEQYF. Complete variable domain (other parts from reference TRBV19 and TRBJ2-7): DGGITQSPKYLFRKEGQNVTLSCEQNLNHDAMYWYRQDPGQGLRLIYYSQIVNDFQKGDIAEGYSVSREKKESFPLTVTSAQKNPTAFYLCATSSGDLYEQYFGPGTRLTVT.

According to its frequency, this clonotype is medium-sized. The chain employs TRBV6-6 and TRBJ2-7; TCRdb's D call of TRBD1 is untestable without DNA. This CDR3 contains 13 residues. The germline V gene has CDR1 MNHNY and CDR2 SVGAGI (reference sequence). CDR3: CASSYRDSYEQYF.